The 10 T cell receptor beta chains presented below share a single source sample, sequenced in a study of CD8+ T cells in alopecia areata (dated by TCRdb to 2017 to 2018). This specimen's time point label, per the study, means: baseline before oral tofacitinib. Libraries were made using the immunoSEQ multiplex PCR assay. RNA was extracted from all samples and reverse transcribed into cDNA as template for TCR sequencing. The table was pulled from immuneACCESS by TCRdb, which kept in-frame rearrangements only. Such tables lose some clones; where checked, under half of the loss comes from unresolved V genes, and the rest has no known cause. The sample has about 130,000 clones on record, under 60% of them singletons. The ten biggest clones cover 5% to 7% of the sample. This specimen was CD4+ T cells sorted from blood, taken at week 0. These receptors originate from a human donor with alopecia areata.

The sample holds a few counts of this clone. V gene TRBV21-1 combines with J gene TRBJ1-1; TRBD1 was called by the table and not checked on the DNA. TRBV21-1 is a recognized pseudogene. This CDR3 is 16 amino acids long. CDR3 nucleotides: TGTGCCAGCAGCAAAGCGTCGGGACAGGGGCGGGCTGAAGCTTTCTTT. It encodes CASSKASGQGRAEAFF.

The chain has TRBV11-2 and TRBJ1-2; no firm D call. Germline lookup yields CDR1 SGHAT and CDR2 FQNNGV. The V end was cut by 5 bases, the J end by 2 bases, with 12 bases between. The CDR3 has 14 residues. The CDR3 region is CASSQGARNYGYTF. The CDR3 nucleotides read TGTGCCAGCAGCCAAGGCGCCAGGAACTATGGCTACACCTTC.

This clone was seen only a few times. V usage is TRBV6-5 and J usage is TRBJ1-2; TRBD1 is a possible D gene (6 bases). This CDR3 region has 13 residues. Trimming pared 2 bases from V and 4 bases from J, leaving 8 bases between. Germline CDR1 and CDR2: MNHEY and SVGAGI. The CDR3 sequence: CASSYGTPYGYTF. CDR3 nucleotides: TGTGCCAGCAGTTACGGGACACCCTATGGCTACACCTTC.

This clone was seen a single time. The V gene is TRBV10-3, the J gene TRBJ2-5; TRBD1 is a possible D gene (5 bases). The CDR3 has 14 residues. V was clipped by 0 bases and J by 5 bases, with 10 bases between them. Per germline, CDR1 ENHRY and CDR2 SYGVKD. CDR3: CAISESTQGETQYF. CDR3 coding DNA: TGTGCCATCAGTGAGTCGACTCAGGGCGAGACCCAGTACTTC.

With regard to this clone: This same CDR3 is encoded by further DNA sequences in the sample. V is TRBV30 and J is TRBJ2-3; 7 positions match TRBD2. V gave up 0 bases and J gave up 1 base; unmatched junction bases: 1. The CDR3 sequence is 14 residues long. CDR1 and CDR2 from the germline V gene are GTSNPN and SVGIG (reference sequence). The CDR3 is CAWSVRGGTDTQYF. For the CDR3, the DNA is TGTGCCTGGAGTGTACGGGGGGGCACAGATACGCAGTATTTT.

The gene calls are TRBV4-1 and TRBJ2-2; no clear D. The CDR3 totals 19 residues. The V gene lost 4 bases and the J gene lost 0 bases, with 21 bases spanning the gap. Germline CDR1 MGHRA, CDR2 YSYEKL. CDR3 sequence (DNA): TGCGCCAGCAGCCGAGGCGGTCTGAGGAAGCCCGCGAACACCGGGGAGCTGTTTTTT. Residues: CASSRGGLRKPANTGELFF.

The chain couples TRBV5-1 to TRBJ2-5; 9 bases line up with TRBD2. The V segment lost 0 bases and the J segment 4 bases; nucleotides outside the gene matches: 7. The CDR3 has 16 residues. Looked up from germline, CDR1 is SGHRS and CDR2 is YFSETQ. The CDR3 region has the DNA TGCGCCAGCAGCTTGGGTAGCGGGGGACCCTTAGAGACCCAGTACTTC. Translating it yields CASSLGSGGPLETQYF. The entire variable domain, with the rest obtained from reference TRBV5-1 and TRBJ2-5, is as follows: KAGVTQTPRYLIKTRGQQVTLSCSPISGHRSVSWYQQTPGQGLQFLFEYFSETQRNKGNFPGRFSGRQFSNSRSEMNVSTLELGDSALYLCASSLGSGGPLETQYFGPGTRLLVL.

The sample holds a few counts of this clone. The chain uses TRBV7-2 and TRBJ1-5; tentative D call: TRBD1 (6 bases). Trimming took off 4 bases at V and 4 bases at J, with 20 bases between the two ends. Germline lookup yields CDR1 SGHTA and CDR2 FQGNSA. The CDR3 sequence is 17 residues long. CDR3 in amino acids: CASSSGTGGGENQPQHF. The CDR3 DNA reads TGTGCCAGCAGCTCAGGAACCGGCGGGGGCGAGAATCAGCCCCAGCATTTT.

The chain recombines TRBV30 with TRBJ1-6, with a weak D call TRBD1 (6 bases). V was pared by 2 bases and J by 6 bases, with 14 bases between. The CDR3 totals 15 residues. Germline V gene lookup returns CDR1 GTSNPN and CDR2 SVGIG (reference sequence). The CDR3 coding sequence is TGTGCCTGGAGTCTTGCCGGAGGGGGTAATTCACCCCTCCACTTT. Its protein is CAWSLAGGGNSPLHF.

This clone has just a few counts. V is TRBV4-1 and J is TRBJ2-3; D assignment may be TRBD1 or TRBD2 (5 bases each). V lost 0 bases to trimming and J lost 2 bases, with 12 bases between them. CDR3 length: 16 residues. From germline, CDR1 is MGHRA and CDR2 YSYEKL. The CDR3, as DNA: TGCGCCAGCAGCCAAGATCGGGGCGGACTCACAGATACGCAGTATTTT. Its translation is CASSQDRGGLTDTQYF.